Shown below are 2 T cell receptor beta chains from a single sample sequenced in a study of T cells in narcolepsy. Repertoires were generated with immunoSEQ multiplex PCR, while TCRdb's copy carries only in-frame clones and drops some. The table shows over 25,000 clones, with about four fifths occurring only once. Sample: memory (CD45RA-) CD4+ T cells from blood. These receptors were obtained from a human donor in good health.

The chain is built from TRBV28 and TRBJ1-1; TRBD1 aligns across 11 bases. Germline trimming cut 7 bases from V and 3 bases from J; bases unmatched to any gene: 13. Germline loops: CDR1 MDHEN, CDR2 SYDVKM. The CDR3 covers 17 residues. This CDR3 is CASNHWTGGGEDTEAFF. The CDR3 DNA is TGTGCCAGCAATCACTGGACAGGGGGCGGGGAGGACACTGAAGCTTTCTTT. Using reference TRBV28 and TRBJ1-1 for the parts outside the CDR3, the full variable domain is DVKVTQSSRYLVKRTGEKVFLECVQDMDHENMFWYRQDPGLGLRLIYFSYDVKMKEKGDIPEGYSVSREKKERFSLILESASTNQTSMYLCASNHWTGGGEDTEAFFGQGTRLTVV.

The rearrangement links TRBV5-6 to TRBJ2-5, with D unclear. The CDR3 has 13 amino acids. The ends were cut back, 4 bases at V and 3 bases at J, with 10 bases in the middle. From germline, CDR1 is SGHDT and CDR2 YYEEEE. CDR3 region: CASSAAWKETQYF. In DNA, the CDR3 is TGTGCCAGCAGCGCCGCTTGGAAAGAGACCCAGTACTTC. Full variable domain (remainder filled in from reference TRBV5-6 and TRBJ2-5): DAGVTQSPTHLIKTRGQQVTLRCSPKSGHDTVSWYQQALGQGPQFIFQYYEEEERQRGNFPDRFSGHQFPNYSSELNVNALLLGDSALYLCASSAAWKETQYFGPGTRLLVL.